This T cell receptor beta chain stems from a study of human T cells and chemical hapten exposure (dated by TCRdb to the early 2020s). General notes on the study: For sensitization, 2% DPC in acetone was applied to a 2 cm by 2 cm area of upper inner arm skin. Throughout the roughly 24-week study period, patients were also given weekly therapeutic DPC doses on the scalp. Patch testing was done on the upper back using Finn chambers containing 0.01% DPC, and results were scored after 6 days according to International Contact Dermatitis Research Group standards. The patient cohort, mostly female, included alopecia areata with under or over 50% scalp involvement, alopecia totalis and alopecia universalis. Libraries were pooled for sequencing, and variation in per-sample TCR yields was attributed mainly to small differences in library volumes within the pool. This study followed changes in the peripheral blood TCR repertoire in vivo during primary and secondary sensitization of alopecia patients to the hapten diphenylcyclopropenone (DPC). Blood samples were taken from patients before sensitization (week 0) and then at 2, 6 and about 24 weeks after DPC sensitization. About 29 alopecia patients gave blood for TCR sequencing at one to four time points (pre-sensitization, 2, 6 and 24 weeks).

The research as a whole found: Patch test score was positively correlated with the number of PT1 expanded TCRs, with significance at thresholds 8, 16 and 32 but not at 4. Because all patients had alopecia, a presumed autoimmune disease, the immune response of the patients might differ from that of healthy individuals. After repeated subsampling, changes were observed in the strength of the expansion versus patch-test correlation and in the threshold at which the correlation became significant. DPC sensitization did not change how many TCRs were above 1 in 1000 frequency, and no evidence was found of alterations in global repertoire structure. Significantly more large CDR3 similarity clusters were formed by expanded TCRs than by pre-sensitization or healthy control sets, consistent with antigen-driven responses.

Concerning this clonotype: The antigen it binds to is not known. There are no base qualities to consult, and no much larger clone falls within one base.

The CDR3 starts with the cysteine, ends with the phenylalanine, and has 14 residues. CDR3 DNA only is kept here, 42 bases in frame from base 1. The germline V gene encodes CDR1 DFQATT and CDR2 SNEGSKA (reference sequence). A distance of 13 bases separates the germline ends of V and J, which lose 1 base and 6 bases respectively. What the time point label conveys for this sample: pre-sensitization, week 0. Taken with the paper, the label for treatment or condition translates to: therapeutic diphenylcyclopropenone sensitization with weekly scalp DPC. Blood at each patch-test visit was drawn before the patch test was applied. Patients were considered eligible if aged 18 to 70, diagnosed with alopecia and deemed suitable for DPC therapy, and patients were excluded if pregnant. Unfractionated whole blood was collected in Tempus Blood RNA tubes, and total RNA was extracted from that blood. Library preparation employed RACE. TCRdb lists the instrument as NextSeq 500. During library preparation, unique molecular identifiers were attached to individual cDNA molecules so that TCRs could be counted quantitatively and reproducibly. For every blood RNA sample, sequencing covered both the TCR alpha and TCR beta chains. Per the authors' processing: A median of about 87,000 TCRs per sample was observed, with a range of 23,224 to 690,600. V, J and CDR3 annotation of the TCR reads was carried out using the Decombinator software suite. For PS versus PT1 abundance plots, all samples were subsampled to the same number of TCRs (28,000). Expanded TCRs were defined as absent before sensitization and observed at least eight times at the 2-week time point. TCRdb ran its own pipeline on the public reads, namely fastp trimming at Q25 and MiXCR clone calling, and kept in-frame beta chains. When rows share a CDR3 protein, they turn into one entry using the most common DNA and genes. The authors' filters were not applied to this entry. This sample lists about 80,000 distinct CDR3 sequences; around 13% were detected once. The top ten clones comprise roughly 4.9% of the sample.

The source is a woman aged 45 to 65 with alopecia areata. Some clones in this sample may be carry-over from other donors' samples. The chain links TRBV20-1 with TRBJ2-1, and the D gene may be TRBD2, 5 bases matching. Specimen: whole blood, collected in connection with sensitization to the hapten diphenylcyclopropenone (DPC). The nucleotides are TGCAGTGCTAGAGGGGGTTTACTAGTCAATGAGCAGTTCTTC. The encoded protein is CSARGGLLVNEQFF.